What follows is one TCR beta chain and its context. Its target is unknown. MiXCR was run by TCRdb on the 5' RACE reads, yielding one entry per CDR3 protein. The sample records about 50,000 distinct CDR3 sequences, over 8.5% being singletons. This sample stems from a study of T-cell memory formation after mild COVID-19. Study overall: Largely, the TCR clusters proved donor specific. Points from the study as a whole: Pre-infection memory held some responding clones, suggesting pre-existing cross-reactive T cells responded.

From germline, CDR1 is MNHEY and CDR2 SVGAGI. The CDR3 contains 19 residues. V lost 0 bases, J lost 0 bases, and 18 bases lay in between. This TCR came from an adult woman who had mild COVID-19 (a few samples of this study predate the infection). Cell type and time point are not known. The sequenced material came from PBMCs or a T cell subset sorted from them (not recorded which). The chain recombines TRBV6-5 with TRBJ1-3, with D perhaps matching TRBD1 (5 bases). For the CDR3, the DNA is TGTGCCAGCAGTTACTCTGCCATCGGGACGGCAAGCTCTGGAAACACCATATATTTT. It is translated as CASSYSAIGTASSGNTIYF.